The 4 T cell receptor beta chains reported below all come from one sample, sequenced in a study of CXCR3-negative and CXCR3-positive naive CD8 T cells. Which antigens these TCRs recognize remains unknown. Findings and caveats of the study: When CXCR3-positive naive cells were set against CXCR3-negative naive cells, the former had more hydrophobic TRB CDR3s.

Libraries were UMI-labeled 5' RACE TRB cDNA. TCRdb reprocessed the 5' RACE reads; each CDR3 protein has one entry and no DNA is given. In total, the table holds 150,000 or so distinct CDR3 sequences. Material: naive CXCR3+ CD8+ T cells from blood. Sample subset: CD45RO-CCR7+CD27+CD95- naive CD8+ T cells expressing CXCR3 (TNR3+). All receptors come from a human donor in good health. Some clones in this sample may be carry-over from other donors' samples.

V is TRBV29-1 and J is TRBJ2-5; without DNA, the TCRdb call of TRBD1 cannot be checked. The CDR3 contains 12 residues. The germline V gene encodes CDR1 SQVTM and CDR2 ANQGSEA. This CDR3 reads CSGQGGVETQYF.

This chain uses TRBV6-2 or TRBV6-3 with TRBJ2-3. Germline CDR1 reads MNHEY; CDR2 reads SVGEGT. The CDR3 is 16 amino acids. The CDR3 loop is CASSYTPVWEADTQYF.

This chain uses TRBV5-1 with TRBJ2-2; TCRdb returns TRBD2, unconfirmable since there is no DNA. Germline CDR1 reads SGHRS; CDR2 reads YFSETQ. This CDR3 contains 16 residues. The CDR3 protein is CASSPSDLRRPGELFF.

The chain is built from TRBV28 and TRBJ2-2. This CDR3 spans 15 amino acids. The germline gives CDR1 MDHEN, CDR2 SYDVKM. CDR3 region: CASRYAGISAGELFF. The full variable domain, rest sourced from reference TRBV28 and TRBJ2-2, is DVKVTQSSRYLVKRTGEKVFLECVQDMDHENMFWYRQDPGLGLRLIYFSYDVKMKEKGDIPEGYSVSREKKERFSLILESASTNQTSMYLCASRYAGISAGELFFGEGSRLTVL.